Detailed here is one T cell receptor beta chain. What it binds is unknown. The CDR3 has 14 amino acids. Trimming left V 7 bases short and J 2 bases short, with 12 bases between. The V gene's germline CDR1 is SGHRS and CDR2 YFSETQ. All of the isolated RNA was reverse transcribed, so expressed TCRB transcripts were sequenced. Using immunoSEQ multiplex PCR, the repertoire was profiled, and TCRdb retains in-frame clones only, with some absent. The sample lists 600,000 or so clones, 12% occurring once. The data stem from a study of beta chain features in type 1 diabetes. Points from the study as a whole: Sampled from patients, naive, central memory and Treg TCRB repertoires appeared more similar than those sampled from healthy donors. Researchers report that Type 1 diabetes patients had moderately but significantly shorter TCRB CDR3s across all four CD4+ subsets.

The sequenced sample consisted of naive CD4+ T cells from blood. This receptor was identified in a man younger than 45 with type 1 diabetes. V gene TRBV5-1 combines with J gene TRBJ2-2; either TRBD1 or TRBD2 may supply D (5 bases each). CDR3 DNA sequence: TGCGCCAGCGAGCAGGGACCTAACACCGGGGAGCTGTTTTTT. Translated: CASEQGPNTGELFF.